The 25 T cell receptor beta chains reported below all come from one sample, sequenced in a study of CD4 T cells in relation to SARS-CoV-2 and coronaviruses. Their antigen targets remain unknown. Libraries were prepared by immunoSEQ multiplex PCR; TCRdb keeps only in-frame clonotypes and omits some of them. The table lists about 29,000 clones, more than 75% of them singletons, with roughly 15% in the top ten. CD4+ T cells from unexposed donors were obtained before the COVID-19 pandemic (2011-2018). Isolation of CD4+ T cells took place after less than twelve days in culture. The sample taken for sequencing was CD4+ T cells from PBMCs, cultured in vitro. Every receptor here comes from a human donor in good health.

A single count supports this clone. The CDR3 sequence is CAAGDAPSDEQYF. In nucleotides, the CDR3 is TGCGCCGCGGGGGACGCCCCAAGCGACGAGCAGTACTTC. The chain links TRBV5-1 to TRBJ2-7; TRBD2 matches at 7 bases. The germline gives CDR1 SGHRS, CDR2 YFSETQ. Unmatched junction bases numbered 12, after V lost 10 bases and J lost 5 bases. The CDR3 extends over 13 amino acids.

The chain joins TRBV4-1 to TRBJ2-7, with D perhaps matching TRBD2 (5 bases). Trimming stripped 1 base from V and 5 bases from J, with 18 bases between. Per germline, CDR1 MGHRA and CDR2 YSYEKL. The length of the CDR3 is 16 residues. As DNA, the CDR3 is TGCGCCAGCAGCCAAGGATGGGGAGCGTCGGGTAACGAGCAGTACTTC. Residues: CASSQGWGASGNEQYF.

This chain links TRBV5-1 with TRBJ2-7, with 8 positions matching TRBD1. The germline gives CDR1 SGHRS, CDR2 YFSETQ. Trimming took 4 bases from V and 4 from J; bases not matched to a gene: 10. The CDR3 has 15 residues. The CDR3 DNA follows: TGCGCCAGCAGCGCCTCAGGGGGCGCGGGGTACGAGCAGTACTTC. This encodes CASSASGGAGYEQYF. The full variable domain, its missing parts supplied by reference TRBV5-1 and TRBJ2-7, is KAGVTQTPRYLIKTRGQQVTLSCSPISGHRSVSWYQQTPGQGLQFLFEYFSETQRNKGNFPGRFSGRQFSNSRSEMNVSTLELGDSALYLCASSASGGAGYEQYFGPGTRLTVT.

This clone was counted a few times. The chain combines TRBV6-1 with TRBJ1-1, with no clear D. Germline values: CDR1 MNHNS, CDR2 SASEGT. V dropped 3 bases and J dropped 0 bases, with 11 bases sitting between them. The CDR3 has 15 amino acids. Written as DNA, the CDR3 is TGTGCCAGCAGTGACCTGGGCAGAATGAACACTGAAGCTTTCTTT. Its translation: CASSDLGRMNTEAFF.

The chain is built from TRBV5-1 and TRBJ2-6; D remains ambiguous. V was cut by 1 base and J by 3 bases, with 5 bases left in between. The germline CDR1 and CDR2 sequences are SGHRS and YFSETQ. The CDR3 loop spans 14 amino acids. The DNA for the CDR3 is TGCGCCAGCAGCTTGAGGAATGGGGCCAACGTCCTGACTTTC. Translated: CASSLRNGANVLTF.

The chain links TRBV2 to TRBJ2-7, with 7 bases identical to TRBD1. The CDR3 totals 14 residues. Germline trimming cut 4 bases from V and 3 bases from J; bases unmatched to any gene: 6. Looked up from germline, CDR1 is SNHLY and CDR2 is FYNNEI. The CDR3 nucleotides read TGTGCCAGCAGTGTATTGGGACAGAACTACGAGCAGTACTTC. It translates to CASSVLGQNYEQYF.

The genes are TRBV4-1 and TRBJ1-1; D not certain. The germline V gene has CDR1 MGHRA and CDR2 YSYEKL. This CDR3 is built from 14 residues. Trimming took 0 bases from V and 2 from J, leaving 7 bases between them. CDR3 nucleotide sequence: TGCGCCAGCAGCCAAGATGTAAGAAACACTGAAGCTTTCTTT. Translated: CASSQDVRNTEAFF.

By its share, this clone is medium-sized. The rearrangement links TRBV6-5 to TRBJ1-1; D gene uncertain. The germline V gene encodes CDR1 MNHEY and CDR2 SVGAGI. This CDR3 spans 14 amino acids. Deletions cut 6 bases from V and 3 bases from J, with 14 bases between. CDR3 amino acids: CASRKVNYYTEAFF. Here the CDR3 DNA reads TGTGCCAGCAGAAAGGTTAATTATTACACTGAAGCTTTCTTT.

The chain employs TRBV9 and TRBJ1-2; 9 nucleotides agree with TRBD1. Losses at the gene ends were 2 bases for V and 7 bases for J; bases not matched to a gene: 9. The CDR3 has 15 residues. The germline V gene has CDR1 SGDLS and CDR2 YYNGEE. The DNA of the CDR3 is TGTGCCAGCAGCGTCTCGGGACAGGGAAGGGTTGGCTACACCTTC. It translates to CASSVSGQGRVGYTF.

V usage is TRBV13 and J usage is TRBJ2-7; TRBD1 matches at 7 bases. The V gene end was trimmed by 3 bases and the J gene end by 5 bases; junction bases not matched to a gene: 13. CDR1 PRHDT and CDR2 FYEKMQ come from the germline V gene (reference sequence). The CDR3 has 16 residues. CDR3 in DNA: TGTGCCAGCAGCTTGGTTTTGGCCAGGGGGATCGACGAGCAGTACTTC. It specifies CASSLVLARGIDEQYF.

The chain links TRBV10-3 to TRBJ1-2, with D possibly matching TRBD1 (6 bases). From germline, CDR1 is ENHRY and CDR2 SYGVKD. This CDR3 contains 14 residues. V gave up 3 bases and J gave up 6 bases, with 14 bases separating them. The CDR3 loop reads CAISDPRRGDGYTF. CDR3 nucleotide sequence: TGTGCCATCAGTGATCCGAGGAGGGGGGATGGCTACACCTTC.

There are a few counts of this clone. The chain's CDR3 is CASSYQQGGNTEAFF. CDR3 coding DNA: TGTGCCAGCAGTTACCAGCAGGGGGGGAACACTGAAGCTTTCTTT. The chain joins TRBV6-5 to TRBJ1-1, with 7 nucleotides matching TRBD1. The CDR3 covers 15 residues. Unmatched junction bases numbered 4, after V lost 2 bases and J lost 1 base. Germline-derived CDR1 and CDR2 are MNHEY and SVGAGI.

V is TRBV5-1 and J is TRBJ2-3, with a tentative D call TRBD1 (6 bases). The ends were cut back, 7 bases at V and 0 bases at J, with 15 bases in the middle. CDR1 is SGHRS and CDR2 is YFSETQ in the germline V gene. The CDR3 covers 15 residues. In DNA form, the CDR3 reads TGCGCCAGCGGATCCTTCAGGGGAAGCACAGATACGCAGTATTTT. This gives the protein CASGSFRGSTDTQYF.

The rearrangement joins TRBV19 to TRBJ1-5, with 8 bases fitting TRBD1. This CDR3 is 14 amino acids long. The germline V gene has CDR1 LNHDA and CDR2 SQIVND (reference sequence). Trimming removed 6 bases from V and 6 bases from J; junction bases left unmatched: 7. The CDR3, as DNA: TGTGCCAGTAGAGTGGCAGGGGGCACTCAGCCCCAGCATTTT. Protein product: CASRVAGGTQPQHF.

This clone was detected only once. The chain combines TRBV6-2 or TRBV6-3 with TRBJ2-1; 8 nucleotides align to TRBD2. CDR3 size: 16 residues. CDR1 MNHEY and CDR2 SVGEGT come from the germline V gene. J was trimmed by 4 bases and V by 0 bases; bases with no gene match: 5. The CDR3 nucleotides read TGTGCCAGCAGTTACTCCCGCGGGGGGCTTTACAATGAGCAGTTCTTC. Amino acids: CASSYSRGGLYNEQFF.

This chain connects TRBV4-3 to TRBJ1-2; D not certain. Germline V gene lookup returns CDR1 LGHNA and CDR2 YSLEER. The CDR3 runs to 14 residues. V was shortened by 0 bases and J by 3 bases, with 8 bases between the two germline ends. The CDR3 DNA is TGCGCCAGCAGCCAAGATACAACAGACTATGGCTACACCTTC. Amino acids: CASSQDTTDYGYTF.

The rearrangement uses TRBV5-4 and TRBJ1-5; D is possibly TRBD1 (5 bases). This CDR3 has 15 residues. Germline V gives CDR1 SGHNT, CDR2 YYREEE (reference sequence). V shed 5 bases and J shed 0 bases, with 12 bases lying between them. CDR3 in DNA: TGTGCCAGCAGTCTGATGGGGGATAGCAATCAGCCCCAGCATTTT. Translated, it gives CASSLMGDSNQPQHF.

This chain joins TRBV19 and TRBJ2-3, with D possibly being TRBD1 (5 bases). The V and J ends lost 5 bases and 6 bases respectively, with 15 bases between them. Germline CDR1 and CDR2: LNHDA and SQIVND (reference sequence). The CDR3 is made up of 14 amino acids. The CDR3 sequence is CASSPQGAMDTQYF. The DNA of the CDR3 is TGTGCCAGTAGTCCACAAGGGGCTATGGATACGCAGTATTTT.

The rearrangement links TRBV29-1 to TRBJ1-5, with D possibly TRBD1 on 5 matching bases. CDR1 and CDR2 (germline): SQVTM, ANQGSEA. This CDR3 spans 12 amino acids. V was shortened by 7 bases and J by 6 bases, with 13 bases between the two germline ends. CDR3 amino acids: CSAQGLGQPQHF. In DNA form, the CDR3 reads TGCAGCGCCCAGGGTTTGGGTCAGCCCCAGCATTTT. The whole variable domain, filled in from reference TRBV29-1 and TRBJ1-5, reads SAVISQKPSRDICQRGTSLTIQCQVDSQVTMMFWYRQQPGQSLTLIATANQGSEATYESGFVIDKFPISRPNLTFSTLTVSNMSPEDSSIYLCSAQGLGQPQHFGDGTRLSIL.

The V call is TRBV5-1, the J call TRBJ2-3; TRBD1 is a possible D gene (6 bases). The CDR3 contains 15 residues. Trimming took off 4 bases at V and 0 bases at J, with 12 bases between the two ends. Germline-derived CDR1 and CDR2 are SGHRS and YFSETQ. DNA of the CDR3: TGCGCCAGCAGCCTCGGACAGTTTAGCACAGATACGCAGTATTTT. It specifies CASSLGQFSTDTQYF.

The CDR3 is CASGLGTHQGHGYTF. CDR3 in DNA: TGTGCTAGTGGTTTGGGGACTCACCAGGGGCACGGCTACACCTTC. This rearrangement joins TRBV12-5 to TRBJ1-2; D might be TRBD1 (6 bases). The CDR3 is 15 residues long. V was pared by 1 base and J by 8 bases, with 17 bases between. From germline, CDR1 is LGHNT and CDR2 FRNRAP.

As DNA, the CDR3 is TGTGCCAGCAGGAGACAGGGAGTGGGGCTCAATGAGCAGTTCTTC. It yields the protein CASRRQGVGLNEQFF. The V gene is TRBV2, the J gene TRBJ2-1; TRBD1 agrees at 7 bases. This CDR3 has 15 amino acids. CDR1 and CDR2 (germline): SNHLY, FYNNEI. Trimming at V came to 6 bases and at J to 6 bases, leaving 11 bases not matched to a gene.

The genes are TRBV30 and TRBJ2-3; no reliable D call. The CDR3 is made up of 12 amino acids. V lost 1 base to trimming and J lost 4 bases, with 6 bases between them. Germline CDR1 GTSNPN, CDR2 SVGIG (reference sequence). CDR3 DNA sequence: TGTGCCTGGAGTGAGAGTTCAGATACGCAGTATTTT. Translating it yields CAWSESSDTQYF.

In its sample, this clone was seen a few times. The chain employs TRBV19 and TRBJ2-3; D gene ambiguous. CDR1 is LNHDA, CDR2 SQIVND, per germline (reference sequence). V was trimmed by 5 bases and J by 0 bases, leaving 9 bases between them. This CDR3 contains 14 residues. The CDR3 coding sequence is TGTGCCAGTAGTTCCACAACTAGCACAGATACGCAGTATTTT. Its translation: CASSSTTSTDTQYF.

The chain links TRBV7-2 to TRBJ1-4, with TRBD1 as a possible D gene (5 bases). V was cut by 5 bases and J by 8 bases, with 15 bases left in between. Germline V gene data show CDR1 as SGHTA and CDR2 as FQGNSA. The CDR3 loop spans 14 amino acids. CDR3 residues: CASSLVGGREKLFF. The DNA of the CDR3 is TGTGCCAGCAGCCTAGTGGGGGGAAGGGAAAAACTGTTTTTT.